Following are 20 T cell receptor beta chains from one sample sequenced in a study of Ad26.COV2.S vaccination and SARS-CoV-2 variants. Treatment specified: roughly 18 received Ad26.COV2.S at low or high dose, single or two shots; about five received placebo; per-sample allocation not given. Sampling was done on day 63 after the first vaccine or placebo injection. Libraries were prepared by immunoSEQ multiplex PCR; TCRdb keeps only in-frame clonotypes and omits some of them. The sample lists about 390,000 clones, roughly 90% occurring once. The source material was peripheral blood, sampled in a trial of Ad26.COV2.S vaccine versus placebo. The receptors stem from a person aged 18 to 59 who received the Ad26.COV2.S COVID-19 vaccine or a placebo.

The CDR3 sequence is CASSQSTGGLDSYNEQFF. The DNA of the CDR3 is TGTGCCAGCAGCCAATCGACAGGGGGATTGGATTCCTACAATGAGCAGTTCTTC. The rearrangement links TRBV9 to TRBJ2-1; 9 bases line up with TRBD1. Germline V gene data show CDR1 as SGDLS and CDR2 as YYNGEE. This CDR3 contains 18 residues. After removal of 4 bases from V and 1 base from J, the junction contained 12 bases not matched to a gene.

The chain employs TRBV5-1 and TRBJ1-6; perhaps TRBD1 as D (6 bases). The germline V gene encodes CDR1 SGHRS and CDR2 YFSETQ. The CDR3 contains 14 residues. V gave up 4 bases and J gave up 6 bases, with 11 bases separating them. CDR3 sequence (DNA): TGCGCCAGCAGCCCCGGACAGTCTAATTCACCCCTCCACTTT. Translated, it gives CASSPGQSNSPLHF.

The rearrangement uses TRBV5-6 and TRBJ2-1, with a weak D call TRBD2 (6 bases). The V gene's germline CDR1 is SGHDT and CDR2 YYEEEE. The V gene lost 1 base and the J gene lost 6 bases, with 14 bases spanning the gap. This CDR3 comprises 15 residues. CDR3 residues: CASSLYPGEANEQFF. As DNA, the CDR3 is TGTGCCAGCAGCTTGTATCCGGGGGAAGCCAATGAGCAGTTCTTC.

V and J are TRBV18 and TRBJ2-7, with D tentatively TRBD1 (5 bases). The CDR3 is made up of 13 amino acids. The germline CDR1 and CDR2 sequences are KGHSH and LQKENI. Trimming shortened V by 2 bases and J by 5 bases, and 10 bases separated the two germline ends. The CDR3 nucleotides read TGTGCCAGCTCACCAGGGGTAGGGGACGAGCAGTACTTC. It translates to CASSPGVGDEQYF.

This sequence joins TRBV18 and TRBJ1-1; perhaps TRBD1 as D (6 bases). Germline values: CDR1 KGHSH, CDR2 LQKENI. V lost 0 bases, J lost 5 bases, and 16 bases lay in between. The CDR3 spans 16 residues. CDR3 in DNA: TGTGCCAGCTCACCACCCGGGACAACCAGTTTGACTGAAGCTTTCTTT. It specifies CASSPPGTTSLTEAFF.

The chain links TRBV6-2 or TRBV6-3 to TRBJ2-7; D is undetermined. This CDR3 has 11 amino acids. V lost 4 bases, J lost 6 bases, and 7 bases lay in between. The germline CDR1 and CDR2 sequences are MNHEY and SVGEGT. CDR3 coding DNA: TGTGCCAGCAGTTCTGGTTTCGAGCAGTACTTC. It translates to CASSSGFEQYF.

The V call is TRBV10-2, the J call TRBJ1-3; no firm D call. The germline gives CDR1 WSHSY, CDR2 SAAADI. Trimming shortened V by 2 bases and J by 4 bases, and 6 bases separated the two germline ends. The CDR3 sequence is 13 residues long. The CDR3 here is CASSEASGNTIYF. For the CDR3, the DNA is TGCGCCAGCAGTGAGGCGTCGGGAAACACCATATATTTT.

The genes are TRBV7-2 and TRBJ1-2; 8 nucleotides match TRBD1. V shed 2 bases, J shed 7 bases, and the junction held 6 bases outside the gene matches. CDR1 and CDR2 from the germline V gene are SGHTA and FQGNSA. There are 14 residues in the CDR3. The CDR3 spells CASSLQGAQSGYTF. The CDR3 nucleotides are TGTGCCAGCAGCTTACAGGGGGCGCAGAGTGGCTACACCTTC.

The V and J genes are TRBV11-2 and TRBJ2-3, with TRBD2 matching 14 bases. There are 17 residues in the CDR3. Trimming cost V 5 bases and J 3 bases; bases outside gene matches: 7. The germline V gene has CDR1 SGHAT and CDR2 FQNNGV. The CDR3 protein is CASSTGLAGGRTDTQYF. The DNA of the CDR3 is TGTGCCAGCAGCACCGGACTAGCGGGGGGCCGTACAGATACGCAGTATTTT. Together with reference TRBV11-2 and TRBJ2-3, the CDR3 gives the full variable domain: EAGVAQSPRYKIIEKRQSVAFWCNPISGHATLYWYQQILGQGPKLLIQFQNNGVVDDSQLPKDRFSAERLKGVDSTLKIQPAKLEDSAVYLCASSTGLAGGRTDTQYFGPGTRLTVL.

This chain connects TRBV2 to TRBJ1-1; 8 bases map to TRBD1. Germline CDR1 and CDR2: SNHLY and FYNNEI. The J segment lost 4 bases and the V segment lost 6 bases, leaving 4 bases of the junction unmatched. The CDR3 sequence is 13 residues long. CDR3: CASSRGQATEAFF. Here the CDR3 DNA reads TGTGCCAGCAGCCGGGGACAGGCCACTGAAGCTTTCTTT.

The chain recombines TRBV7-2 with TRBJ1-2; 9 positions agree with TRBD1. In germline, CDR1 is SGHTA, CDR2 FQGNSA. V was clipped by 5 bases and J by 8 bases; unmatched bases: 9. The CDR3 loop spans 14 amino acids. The CDR3 reads CASSRSGQGRGYTF. CDR3 bases: TGTGCCAGCAGCCGTTCTGGACAGGGGCGGGGCTACACCTTC. The whole variable domain, filled in from reference TRBV7-2 and TRBJ1-2, reads GAGVSQSPSNKVTEKGKDVELRCDPISGHTALYWYRQSLGQGLEFLIYFQGNSAPDKSGLPSDRFSAERTGGSVSTLTIQRTQQEDSAVYLCASSRSGQGRGYTFGSGTRLTVV.

This rearrangement joins TRBV25-1 to TRBJ1-2; maybe TRBD1 (5 bases). The CDR3 loop spans 15 amino acids. The V and J ends lost 1 base and 8 bases respectively, with 17 bases between them. Germline CDR1 and CDR2: MGHDK and SYGVNS. The CDR3 nucleotides are TGTGCCAGCAGTGAATCCCAGGGCTCGGTGGTCGGCTACACCTTC. Protein sequence: CASSESQGSVVGYTF.

The CDR3 loop reads CASSQWGLLSGNTIYF. CDR3 in DNA: TGCGCCAGCAGCCAATGGGGACTGCTCTCTGGAAACACCATATATTTT. The V and J genes are TRBV4-1 and TRBJ1-3; possible D gene TRBD1, 5 bases. V was cut by 2 bases and J by 0 bases, with 11 bases left in between. This CDR3 spans 16 amino acids. CDR1 and CDR2 from the germline V gene are MGHRA and YSYEKL.

V and J are TRBV7-9 and TRBJ1-5; 9 bases map to TRBD1. Germline V CDR1 and CDR2: SEHNR, FQNEAQ (reference sequence). The ends lost 10 bases at V and 5 bases at J; junction bases unmatched: 18. The CDR3 length is 17 residues. In nucleotides, the CDR3 is TGTGCCATCTCATACCAGGGACAGGGAACATTTCATCAGCCCCAGCATTTT. Amino acid sequence: CAISYQGQGTFHQPQHF.

The chain is built from TRBV4-3 and TRBJ2-2; D remains unclear. The CDR3 has 16 amino acids. CDR1 LGHNA and CDR2 YSLEER come from the germline V gene. Trimming stripped 0 bases from V and 3 bases from J, with 11 bases between. The CDR3 here is CASSQESAGYTGELFF. The CDR3 DNA reads as TGCGCCAGCAGCCAAGAAAGTGCAGGCTACACCGGGGAGCTGTTTTTT.

This chain connects TRBV7-6 to TRBJ2-3, with a possible D match to TRBD2 (5 bases). The germline CDR1 and CDR2 sequences are SGHVS and FNYEAQ. V gave up 2 bases and J gave up 6 bases, with 12 bases separating them. The CDR3 contains 14 residues. The CDR3 protein is CASSLKLGSDTQYF. The CDR3 region has the DNA TGTGCCAGCAGCTTAAAACTAGGATCTGATACGCAGTATTTT.

V is TRBV18 and J is TRBJ2-7, with TRBD1 as a possible D gene (6 bases). V gave up 3 bases and J gave up 4 bases, with 16 bases separating them. This CDR3 is 15 amino acids long. Germline V lookup: CDR1 KGHSH, CDR2 LQKENI. CDR3 protein: CASSPGGAGFYEQYF. CDR3 DNA sequence: TGTGCCAGCTCACCTGGGGGCGCGGGTTTTTACGAGCAGTACTTC.

V is TRBV19 and J is TRBJ1-5; D gene uncertain. The CDR3 runs to 14 residues. V was shortened by 7 bases and J by 1 base, with 11 bases between the two germline ends. CDR1 LNHDA and CDR2 SQIVND come from the germline V gene (reference sequence). CDR3 sequence (DNA): TGTGCCAGTACCATGGTACAGAGCAATCAGCCCCAGCATTTT. Translated, it gives CASTMVQSNQPQHF.

The chain links TRBV6-5 to TRBJ1-1; D remains unclear. Trimming pared 8 bases from V and 7 bases from J, leaving 17 bases between. Germline assignment: CDR1 MNHEY and CDR2 SVGAGI. This CDR3 has 13 amino acids. CDR3 protein: CASLRTSGFEAFF. The CDR3 DNA reads TGTGCCAGCCTCAGAACTTCGGGTTTTGAAGCTTTCTTT.

The CDR3 sequence is CASTPGLSDEQFF. The CDR3, as DNA: TGTGCCAGTACACCGGGACTCTCGGATGAGCAGTTCTTC. The chain couples TRBV7-9 to TRBJ2-1, with D maybe TRBD2 (6 bases). The ends were cut back, 9 bases at V and 8 bases at J, with 17 bases in the middle. The germline V gene encodes CDR1 SEHNR and CDR2 FQNEAQ (reference sequence). This CDR3 is built from 13 residues.